These 10 T cell receptor beta chains share one sample of origin, sequenced in a study of regulatory T cells in long-lasting Graves disease. Construction of the TCR beta libraries employed iRepertoire HTBI primers in conjunction with Arm-PCR of CDR3 regions. TCRdb re-analysed the multiplex PCR reads in MiXCR, keeping a single row per CDR3 protein. The table lists roughly 420,000 distinct CDR3 sequences, less than 20% of them singletons. Sample time point: newly diagnosed GD, antithyroid drugs for less than 3 months. Making the TCR library involved RNA that had been extracted from PBMCs. The same data also went into a second study, on T cells in Graves' hyperthyroidism and ophthalmopathy.

The source was peripheral blood mononuclear cells (PBMCs), collected at new diagnosis, from a patient treated with antithyroid drugs. These receptors came from a woman aged 18 to 35 with Graves disease.

This chain connects TRBV24-1 to TRBJ2-3, with D perhaps TRBD2 (5 bases). V was shortened by 4 bases and J by 1 base, with 8 bases between the two germline ends. CDR1 is KGHDR, CDR2 SFDVKD, per germline. The CDR3 is 14 residues long. This CDR3 is CATSELSGTDTQYF. The CDR3 DNA follows: TGTGCCACCAGTGAACTTAGCGGCACAGATACGCAGTATTTT.

This clonotype occurred many times. The chain combines TRBV5-5 with TRBJ2-3; tentative D call: TRBD1 (6 bases). Trimming pared 4 bases from V and 4 bases from J, leaving 16 bases between. The CDR3 spans 15 residues. CDR1 SGHKS and CDR2 YYEKEE come from the germline V gene (reference sequence). CDR3 loop: CASSQSSWGPDTQYF. Here the CDR3 DNA reads TGTGCCAGCAGCCAAAGCTCCTGGGGGCCAGATACGCAGTATTTT.

This clonotype appeared a few times. The gene calls are TRBV20-1 and TRBJ2-5, with 13 bases identical to TRBD2. Germline V gene data show CDR1 as DFQATT and CDR2 as SNEGSKA (reference sequence). The V segment lost 6 bases and the J segment 0 bases; nucleotides outside the gene matches: 7. The CDR3 has 16 amino acids. The CDR3 DNA reads TGCAGTGCCCCGGGACTAGCGGGAATGTACCAAGAGACCCAGTACTTC. This translates into CSAPGLAGMYQETQYF.

The chain combines TRBV3-1 with TRBJ1-4, with D uncertain. V was clipped by 0 bases and J by 10 bases, with 15 bases between them. The CDR3 is 15 amino acids. Germline values: CDR1 LGHDT, CDR2 YNNKEL (reference sequence). This CDR3 reads CASSQERAGLGKLFF. DNA of the CDR3: TGTGCCAGCAGCCAAGAGAGGGCAGGACTCGGAAAACTGTTTTTT.

This sequence joins TRBV15 and TRBJ2-1, with 11 nucleotides matching TRBD2. The CDR3 is 16 residues long. In germline, CDR1 is LNHNV, CDR2 YYDKDF (reference sequence). Germline trimming cut 5 bases from V and 8 bases from J; bases unmatched to any gene: 11. The CDR3 nucleotides are TGTGCCACCAGCCGCGAACTAGCGGGAGCGGTAGATGAGCAGTTCTTC. It specifies CATSRELAGAVDEQFF.

This clonotype appeared many times. The chain recombines TRBV12-3 or TRBV12-4 with TRBJ1-2; no clear D gene. There are 15 residues in the CDR3. With 5 bases removed from V and 7 bases from J, the gap between germline ends came to 20 bases. CDR3 nucleotides: TGTGCCAGCAGTACCACCCAGGAATTTCTCGCTGGCTACACCTTC. Encoded protein: CASSTTQEFLAGYTF.

The V call is TRBV12-3 or TRBV12-4, the J call TRBJ2-6; unclear D gene. This CDR3 comprises 10 residues. The V end was cut by 2 bases, the J end by 10 bases, with 0 bases between. The CDR3 spells CASSLNVLTF. DNA for the CDR3: TGTGCCAGCAGTTTAAACGTCCTGACTTTC.

This clonotype showed up just once. A read error likely explains this, since a far larger clone differs by one base. The genes are TRBV2 and TRBJ1-1; tentatively, D is TRBD1 (5 bases). The germline V and J ends were trimmed by 5 bases and 3 bases, with 22 bases remaining between them. The CDR3 consists of 17 residues. Germline V gene data show CDR1 as SNHLY and CDR2 as FYNNEI. The CDR3 DNA is TGTGCCAGCAGTTTAATTTTAAGGGGCGGTGACGACACTGAAGCTTTCTTT. Amino acid sequence: CASSLILRGGDDTEAFF.

This clonotype was counted at least ten times. The chain employs TRBV3-1 and TRBJ2-7; 7 bases agree with TRBD1. Trimming at V came to 4 bases and at J to 6 bases, leaving 6 bases not matched to a gene. Germline V lookup: CDR1 LGHDT, CDR2 YNNKEL (reference sequence). The CDR3 has 13 amino acids. Here the CDR3 DNA reads TGTGCCAGCAGCCGAGACAGGGTGGGCGAGCAGTACTTC. It codes for CASSRDRVGEQYF.

V and J are TRBV6-1 and TRBJ2-7, with TRBD2 matching over 11 bases. CDR1 is MNHNS, CDR2 SASEGT, per germline. Germline trimming cut 6 bases from V and 5 bases from J; bases unmatched to any gene: 12. The CDR3 runs to 16 residues. In nucleotides, the CDR3 is TGTGCCAGCAGAAACAATGTAGCGGGAGGGGCCCACGAGCAGTACTTC. Protein: CASRNNVAGGAHEQYF.